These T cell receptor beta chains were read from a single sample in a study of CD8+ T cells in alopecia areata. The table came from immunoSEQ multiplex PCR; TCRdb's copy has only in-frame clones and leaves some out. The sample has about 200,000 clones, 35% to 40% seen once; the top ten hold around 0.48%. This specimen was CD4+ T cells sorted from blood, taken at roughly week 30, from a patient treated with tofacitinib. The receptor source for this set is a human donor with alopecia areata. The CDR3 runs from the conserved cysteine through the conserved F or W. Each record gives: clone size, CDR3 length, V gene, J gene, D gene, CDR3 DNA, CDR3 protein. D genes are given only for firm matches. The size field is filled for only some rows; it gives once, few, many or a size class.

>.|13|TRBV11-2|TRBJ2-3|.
TGTGCCAGCAGCCCCCCCCATGTATACGTCGGATATTTT
CASSPPHVYVGYF
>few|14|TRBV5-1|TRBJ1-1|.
TGCGCCAGCAGCCTCAGACTGCGAGACACTGAAGCTTTCTTT
CASSLRLRDTEAFF
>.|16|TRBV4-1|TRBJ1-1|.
TGCGCCAGCAGTATTGGGCAGGGGAGGGCAAACACTGAAGCTTTCTTT
CASSIGQGRANTEAFF
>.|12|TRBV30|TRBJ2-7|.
TGTGCCTGGAGTCCACGGGCCTACGAGCAGTACTTC
CAWSPRAYEQYF
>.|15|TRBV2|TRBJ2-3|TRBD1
TGTGCCAGCAGCCGACAGGGGGCGAATACAGATACGCAGTATTTT
CASSRQGANTDTQYF
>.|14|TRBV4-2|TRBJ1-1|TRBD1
TGTGCCAGCAGCCAATCAGGGGGTCACACTGAAGCTTTCTTT
CASSQSGGHTEAFF
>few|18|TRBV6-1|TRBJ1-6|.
TGTGCCAGCAGTGAATTGGGCAGGGGTCCTTTGCCTAATTCACCCCTCCACTTT
CASSELGRGPLPNSPLHF
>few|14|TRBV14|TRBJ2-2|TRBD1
TGTGCCAGCAGCCATCGGACAGGGAAGGGGGAGCTGTTTTTT
CASSHRTGKGELFF
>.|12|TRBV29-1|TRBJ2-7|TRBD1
TGCAGCGTTACAGGGGTTTACGGCGAGCAGTACTTC
CSVTGVYGEQYF
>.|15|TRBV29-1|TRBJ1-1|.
TGCAGCGTGGAGGGGAAAGGGCCTATGAACACTGAAGCTTTCTTT
CSVEGKGPMNTEAFF
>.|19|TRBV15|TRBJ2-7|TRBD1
TGTGCCACCAGCAGAGGAATGGCGTCAGGGGGATTTGTCTCCTACGAGCAGTACTTC
CATSRGMASGGFVSYEQYF
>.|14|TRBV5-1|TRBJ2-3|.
TGCGCCAGCAGCACGGGGGCCCTCTCAGATACGCAGTATTTT
CASSTGALSDTQYF
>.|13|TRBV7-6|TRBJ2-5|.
TGTGCCAGCAGCTTAGCGACCAAGGTCTCCCAGTACTTC
CASSLATKVSQYF
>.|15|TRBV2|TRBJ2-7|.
TGTGCCAGCAGTGAAGCGGGCCATAGCTCCTACGAGCAGTACTTC
CASSEAGHSSYEQYF
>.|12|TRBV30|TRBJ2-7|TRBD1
TGTGCCGGGGACAGGGGTGCCTACGAGCAGTACTTC
CAGDRGAYEQYF
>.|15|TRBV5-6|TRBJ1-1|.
TGTGCCAGCAGCTTGGGCCCAGATTTGAACACTGAAGCTTTCTTT
CASSLGPDLNTEAFF
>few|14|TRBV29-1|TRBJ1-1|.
TGCAGCGCCGGGCGCGGCAGATTGAACACTGAAGCTTTCTTT
CSAGRGRLNTEAFF
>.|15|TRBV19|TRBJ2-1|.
TGTGCCAGTAGTATCCGGGCTAGCGATTACGGTGAGCAGTTCTTC
CASSIRASDYGEQFF
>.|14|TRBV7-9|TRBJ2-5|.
TGTGCCAGCAGCCTCAGGACGGTTCTAGGGACCCAGTACTTC
CASSLRTVLGTQYF
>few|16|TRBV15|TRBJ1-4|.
TGTGCCACCAGCAGAGATTCCGGGACTGCCAATGAAAAACTGTTTTTT
CATSRDSGTANEKLFF
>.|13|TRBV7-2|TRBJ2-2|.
TGTGCCAGAAGGAGGGGAAGCACCGGGGAGCTGTTTTTT
CARRRGSTGELFF
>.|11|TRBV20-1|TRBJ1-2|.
TGCAGTGCTAGTCCGGTCTATGGCTACACCTTC
CSASPVYGYTF
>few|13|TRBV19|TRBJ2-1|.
TGTGCCAGTAGTATATCCTCCTACAATGAGCAGTTCTTC
CASSISSYNEQFF
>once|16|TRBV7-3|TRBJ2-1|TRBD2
TGTGCCAGCAGCTTACTGGGCGGGGGCTCCTACAATGAGCAGTTCTTC
CASSLLGGGSYNEQFF
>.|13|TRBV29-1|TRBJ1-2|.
TGCAGCGTTCAAGGTACCCTACATGGTGGCTACACCTTC
CSVQGTLHGGYTF
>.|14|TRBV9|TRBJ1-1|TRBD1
TGTGCCAGCAGCGTAGGGACAGGGAACACTGAAGCTTTCTTT
CASSVGTGNTEAFF
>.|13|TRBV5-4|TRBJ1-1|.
TGTGCCAGCATGCCCTCCTTGAACACTGAAGCTTTCTTT
CASMPSLNTEAFF
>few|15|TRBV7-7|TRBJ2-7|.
TGTGCTAGCAGCTTGATGGACGGCCGTTCCTACGAGCAGTACTTC
CASSLMDGRSYEQYF
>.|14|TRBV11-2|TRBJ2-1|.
TGTGCCAGCAGCTTAGATGGGGGGTTAGGTGAGCAGTTCTTC
CASSLDGGLGEQFF
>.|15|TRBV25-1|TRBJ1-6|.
TGTGCCAGCAGTGGTCGTGGGATTAATAATTCACCCCTCCACTTT
CASSGRGINNSPLHF
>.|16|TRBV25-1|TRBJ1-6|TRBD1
TGTGCCAGCAGGGGGGGACAGGGGACCTATAATTCACCCCTCCACTTT
CASRGGQGTYNSPLHF
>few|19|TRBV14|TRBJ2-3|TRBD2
TGTGCCAGCAGCCGGGACGGACTAGCGGAGTTCATTAGCACAGATACGCAGTATTTT
CASSRDGLAEFISTDTQYF
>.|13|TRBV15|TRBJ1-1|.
TGTGCCACCAGCAGATCTGCGCGGGGAGAGGCTTTCTTT
CATSRSARGEAFF
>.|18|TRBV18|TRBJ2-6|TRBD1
TGTGCCAGCTCACTACAGGGGGCGACCAACTCTGGGGCCAACGTCCTGACTTTC
CASSLQGATNSGANVLTF
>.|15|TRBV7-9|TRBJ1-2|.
TGTGCCAGCACAAGGGGGAACAGGGTGGACTATGGCTACACCTTC
CASTRGNRVDYGYTF
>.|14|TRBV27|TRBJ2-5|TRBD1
TGTGCCAGCAGTACTCGGGACAGACGAGAGACCCAGTACTTC
CASSTRDRRETQYF
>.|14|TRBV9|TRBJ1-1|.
TGTGCCAGCAGCTCACAGTGGACGGACACTGAAGCTTTCTTT
CASSSQWTDTEAFF
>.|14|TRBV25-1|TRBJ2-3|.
TGTGCCAGCAGGAAGGGGGGGCGCACAGATACGCAGTATTTT
CASRKGGRTDTQYF
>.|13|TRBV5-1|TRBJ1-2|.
TGCGCCAGCAGCTTGGAGCCAGGGCGCGGCTACACCTTC
CASSLEPGRGYTF
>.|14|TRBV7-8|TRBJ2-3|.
TGTGCCAGCAGCTTAGGACAGAACACAGATACGCAGTATTTT
CASSLGQNTDTQYF
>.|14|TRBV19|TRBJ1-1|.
TGTGCCAGTAGTATTCTTTCTCTGAACACTGAAGCTTTCTTT
CASSILSLNTEAFF
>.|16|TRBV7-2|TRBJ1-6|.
TGTGCCAGCAGCTTAGCAACGACAGGAAGGCATTCACCCCTCCACTTT
CASSLATTGRHSPLHF
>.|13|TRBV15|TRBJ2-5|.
TGTGCCACCAGCAGAGATGTACAAGAGACCCAGTACTTC
CATSRDVQETQYF
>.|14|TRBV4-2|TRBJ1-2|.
TGTGCCAGCAGCCAAGAGGGCAGGGGCTACGGCTACACCTTC
CASSQEGRGYGYTF
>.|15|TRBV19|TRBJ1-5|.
TGTGCCAGTGGCCGGCCGACATCTTTAAATCAGCCCCAGCATTTT
CASGRPTSLNQPQHF
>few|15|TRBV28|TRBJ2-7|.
TGTGCCAGCAGTGACGGACAGCGTCACTCCTACGAGCAGTACTTC
CASSDGQRHSYEQYF
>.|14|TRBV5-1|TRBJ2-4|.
TGCGCCAGCAGCTTGGACGGTACCAAAAACATTCAGTACTTC
CASSLDGTKNIQYF
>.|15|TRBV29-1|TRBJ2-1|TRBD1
TGCAGCGTTGAATTCGGGGACAGACCATACAATGAGCAGTTCTTC
CSVEFGDRPYNEQFF
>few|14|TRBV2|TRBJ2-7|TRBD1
TGTGCCAGCAGTGGGGACAGGCACTCCTACGAGCAGTACTTC
CASSGDRHSYEQYF
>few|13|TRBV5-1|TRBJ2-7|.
TGCGCCAGCAGCTTGGTCTTGTCCGACGAGCAGTACTTC
CASSLVLSDEQYF
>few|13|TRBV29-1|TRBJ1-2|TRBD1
TGCAGCGTTGCCCAGGGGGGAGACTATGGCTACACCTTC
CSVAQGGDYGYTF
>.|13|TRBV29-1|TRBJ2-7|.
TGCAGCGTCGCCCGCGGGCTGACCTACGAGCAGTACTTC
CSVARGLTYEQYF
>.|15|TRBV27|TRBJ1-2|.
TGTGCCAGCAGTTTATCTGGGGGTGTCGTCTATGGCTACACCTTC
CASSLSGGVVYGYTF
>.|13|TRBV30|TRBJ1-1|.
TGTGCCTGGAGTGAGTCTGAGTACACTGAAGCTTTCTTT
CAWSESEYTEAFF
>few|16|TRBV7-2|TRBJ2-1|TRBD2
TGTGCCAGCAGCCGGGACGGGAGGGCCGTTCCCAATGAGCAGTTCTTC
CASSRDGRAVPNEQFF